In its sample, the clone carrying this T cell receptor (beta chain) was seen once. Its specificity is unknown. This record comes from a study of brain metastases from non-small cell lung cancer. Study-level findings and limits: Brain metastases shared most TCR repertoire with primaries, with sparse T cells. T-cell infiltration was lower in brain metastases than primaries (P < 0.001). T-cell clones appeared expanded in about 60% of brain metastases relative to matched primary tumors.

Per the germline V gene, CDR1 is DFQATT and CDR2 is SNEGSKA (reference sequence). Trimming removed 5 bases at V and 11 bases at J, with 15 bases between. The CDR3 has 11 residues. This table comes from immunoSEQ multiplex PCR, and its TCRdb copy is limited to in-frame clones, with some not included. Of approximately 3,000 clones listed, over 80% are singletons. The sample comprised primary lung tumor tissue. This sequence originates from a donor over 35 with non-small cell lung cancer. The J gene is TRBJ1-2, the V gene TRBV20-1; D is undetermined. CDR3 sequence (DNA): TGCAGTGCTCCCTTGGGAGAAGGATACACCTTC. Encoded protein: CSAPLGEGYTF.